This T cell receptor beta chain was captured in a study of cytomegalovirus exposure and HLA in healthy donors. Study-wide background: Earlier work reported 117 million unique TCR beta sequences from 150 million to 200 million T cells. Broader study findings: Many donors carried some public TCRs, although rarity characterized most TCR sequences. In all likelihood, a cluster of highly shared sequence variants was a sequencing artifact. Compared with the approximately 680-donor mean, an Asian-associated ancestry cluster reportedly had fewer N-insertions, according to a later analysis.

Regarding this clone: The target antigen is unknown.

Per germline, CDR1 MNHNY and CDR2 SVGAGI (reference sequence). The CDR3 covers 15 residues. V lost 6 bases to trimming and J lost 6 bases; unmatched junction nucleotides: 6. Primers for the PCR totalled 60 Vbeta and 13 Jbeta. This table comes from immunoSEQ multiplex PCR, and its TCRdb copy is limited to in-frame clones, with some not included. This sample's table has around 40,000 clones. The receptor's source is a man aged 25 to 40 in good health and CMV-seronegative. The gene calls are TRBV6-6 and TRBJ1-6, with 9 nucleotides matching TRBD1. Sequencing input: PBMCs. The CDR3 is CASSNLQGANSPLHF. CDR3 coding DNA: TGTGCCAGCAGCAATCTACAGGGGGCTAATTCACCCCTCCACTTT.